This T cell receptor beta chain derives from a study of blood T cells in healthy people across ages. Alongside a J-beta primer mix, a sample-barcoded 5' primer served in a second PCR lasting about 7 to 12 cycles. TCRdb passed the 5' RACE reads through MiXCR, listing each CDR3 protein once. The repertoire has about 1.5 million distinct CDR3 sequences, approximately 39% of them found once; the top ten carry roughly 3.7%. Sequencing was carried out using blood. This receptor was identified in a young woman in good health.

The chain's CDR3 is CASSLGQAPDTQYF. CDR3 in DNA: TGTGCCAGCTCACTCGGACAGGCCCCAGATACGCAGTATTTT. The chain links TRBV18 to TRBJ2-3; TRBD1 agrees at 7 bases. V shed 4 bases and J 4 bases; nucleotides not matched to a gene: 5. CDR1 is KGHSH and CDR2 is LQKENI in the germline V gene. CDR3 length: 14 amino acids.